This TCR beta chain was captured by sequencing in a study of radiotherapy plus CTLA-4 blockade in lung cancer. Whole-study findings and limits: In blood, after radiotherapy plus ipilimumab, tumor-derived TCR clones expanded. Reports state that early shifts in blood T cell clones, with interferon-beta, best predicted response.

This clone was observed once. The antigen is not known. Patients had chemo-refractory metastatic non-small-cell lung cancer and received focal radiation plus CTLA-4 blockade that used ipilimumab. V gave up 1 base and J gave up 0 bases, with 13 bases separating them. Germline V CDR1 and CDR2: SGHTA, FQGNSA. This CDR3 comprises 16 residues. Measured with immunoSEQ multiplex PCR; TCRdb has only the in-frame clones, and not every one. The table shows 35,000 to 40,000 clones, with roughly 72% occurring only once. The receptor was isolated from a human donor with non-small cell lung cancer who had stable disease on radiotherapy plus ipilimumab. Specimen: peripheral blood, collected from a patient treated with radiotherapy plus ipilimumab. The chain recombines TRBV7-2 with TRBJ2-7; tentatively, D is TRBD2 (7 bases). Here the CDR3 DNA reads TGTGCCAGCAGCTTAGTTGGCGGGGGCTCCTCCTACGAGCAGTACTTC. Translated, it gives CASSLVGGGSSYEQYF.